A selection of T cell receptor beta chains follows, all from one sample in a study of T cells in Graves' hyperthyroidism and ophthalmopathy. TCRdb independently ran MiXCR on the multiplex PCR reads; one entry per CDR3 protein. The sample consists of a few hundred thousand distinct CDR3 sequences, about a sixth of them appearing once. The sequencing sample was made of blood. The receptors were sampled from a woman aged 40-49 years with Graves' ophthalmopathy. CDR3s include the opening cysteine and the closing phenylalanine or tryptophan. Fields, in order: CDR3 DNA, CDR3 protein, V gene, clone size, D gene, J gene. A D gene is named only where the DNA matches it firmly. Size tells how often a clone was seen (once, few, many) or the class of an expanded clone, and some rows leave it out.

TGCAGTGCTAGACAGGGGCCCTTGAATGAAAAACTGTTTTTT	CSARQGPLNEKLFF	TRBV20-1	many	NA	TRBJ1-4
TGTGCCAGCAGTTTACTTTGGGACAATGAGCAGTTCTTC	CASSLLWDNEQFF	TRBV12-3/TRBV12-4	many	NA	TRBJ2-1
TGTGCTAGCAGCCGAGGGACAGCGGGGAAACAAGAGACCCAGTACTTC	CASSRGTAGKQETQYF	TRBV7-7	few	NA	TRBJ2-5
TGTGCCAGCAGCGCTGGACTAGGAGGAGAGACCCAGTACTTC	CASSAGLGGETQYF	TRBV6-1	many	TRBD2	TRBJ2-5
TGTGCCAGCAGCTTAGGCGTCAGGGTCGCGGAGACCCAGTACTTC	CASSLGVRVAETQYF	TRBV7-9	NA	NA	TRBJ2-5
TGCAGTGCTGGGCGGCTAGCTCCGGGAGATACGCAGTATTTT	CSAGRLAPGDTQYF	TRBV20-1	few	NA	TRBJ2-3
TGCGCCAGCAGCTCCTATTATGACACTGAAGCTTTCTTT	CASSSYYDTEAFF	TRBV5-1	few	NA	TRBJ1-1
TGTGCCACCAGCAGAGAAAGGACCTTGAACACCGGGGAGCTGTTTTTT	CATSRERTLNTGELFF	TRBV15	NA	NA	TRBJ2-2
TGTGCCAGCAGCCAGCTCATGGACAGTCCTGAAGCTTTCTTT	CASSQLMDSPEAFF	TRBV14	NA	NA	TRBJ1-1
TGTGCCAGCAGCCCCGGACTAGCGGACCCCAGGGATACGCAGTATTTT	CASSPGLADPRDTQYF	TRBV7-9	NA	TRBD2	TRBJ2-3
TGTGCCAGCAGCCAAAGATCTGGCAGGGCGGAAAAACTGTTTTTT	CASSQRSGRAEKLFF	TRBV12-3/TRBV12-4	NA	NA	TRBJ1-4
TGCAGTGCTAGTCCGGGACAGGGGGTCAATCAGCCCCAGCATTTT	CSASPGQGVNQPQHF	TRBV20-1	few	TRBD1	TRBJ1-5
TGTGCCAGCAGCCCATACATCCTTGCCACCGGGGAGCTGTTTTTT	CASSPYILATGELFF	TRBV11-2	NA	NA	TRBJ2-2
TGCAGTGCTAAACAGGGGAATCATGAAAAACTGTTTTTT	CSAKQGNHEKLFF	TRBV20-1	NA	TRBD1	TRBJ1-4
TGTGCCAGCAGCCCCGCCAGGGGTCGTCGCACTGAAGCTTTCTTT	CASSPARGRRTEAFF	TRBV28	many	NA	TRBJ1-1
TGTGCCAGCATCCGGGACAGCAGTTCTAGCACAGATACGCAGTATTTT	CASIRDSSSSTDTQYF	TRBV2	many	TRBD1	TRBJ2-3
TGCAGTGCTCAAACGCCCGGGGCTAGCGGGGGGGCGAATGAGCAGTTCTTC	CSAQTPGASGGANEQFF	TRBV20-1	few	TRBD2	TRBJ2-1
TGTGCCAGCTCCCTAAACAGTGCGACCGGAGGCCAAGAGACCCAGTACTTC	CASSLNSATGGQETQYF	TRBV18	few	NA	TRBJ2-5
TGCAGCGTTAGCCCAGCGGGAGGGCCCGGCTCCTACAATGAGCAGTTCTTC	CSVSPAGGPGSYNEQFF	TRBV29-1	NA	TRBD2	TRBJ2-1
TGCAGTTGCCGGGACAGGGTTTATGGGATCGAGCAGTTCTTC	CSCRDRVYGIEQFF	TRBV20-1	NA	TRBD1	TRBJ2-1
TGTGCCAGCAGAGACTACCTTCCCCCTCTTGAGCAGTTCTTC	CASRDYLPPLEQFF	TRBV2	many	NA	TRBJ2-1
TGTGCCAGCAGTGAATACCTCCACGAGCAGTACTTC	CASSEYLHEQYF	TRBV25-1	NA	NA	TRBJ2-7
TGTGCCAGCAGTTATAGACAGGGAAAAGCTTTCTTT	CASSYRQGKAFF	TRBV6-5	few	TRBD1	TRBJ1-1
TGTGCCAGCAGCTCCCCGGACAGCCTTGGTGAAGCTTTCTTT	CASSSPDSLGEAFF	TRBV7-9	many	NA	TRBJ1-1
TGTGCCAGCAGCCCAGAAGGAGCGGGGTTCCGCGAGCAGTACTTC	CASSPEGAGFREQYF	TRBV3-1	NA	TRBD2	TRBJ2-7
TGTGCCAGCAGCACCCAGAACGGTGATACGCAGTATTTT	CASSTQNGDTQYF	TRBV7-2	many	NA	TRBJ2-3
TGTGCCAGCAGTTACAGCGGCGGTGAGGCCAAAAACATTCAGTACTTC	CASSYSGGEAKNIQYF	TRBV6-8	many	NA	TRBJ2-4
TGTGCCAGCAGCCTGGGGAGCGGGACCCTAACAGATACGCAGTATTTT	CASSLGSGTLTDTQYF	TRBV7-3	many	TRBD2	TRBJ2-3
TGTGCCAGCAGTTCCTGGACTAGCGGGAGGCAAACTAGCACAGATACGCAGTATTTT	CASSSWTSGRQTSTDTQYF	TRBV28	many	TRBD2	TRBJ2-3
TGCGCCAGCAGCCAAGATAGCGGGAGTCTTTTGAACACTGAAGCTTTCTTT	CASSQDSGSLLNTEAFF	TRBV4-1	few	NA	TRBJ1-1
TGTGCCAGCAGCTTAGGTGGACTAGCGGGGACCCAAGAGACCCAGTACTTC	CASSLGGLAGTQETQYF	TRBV7-8	many	TRBD2	TRBJ2-5
TGTGCCAGCAGACCCCTCCGGACACGGGACACCGGGGAGCTGTTTTTT	CASRPLRTRDTGELFF	TRBV11-2	NA	NA	TRBJ2-2
TGTGCCAGCAGTGCCGCAGGGAGGACTGAAGCTTTCTTT	CASSAAGRTEAFF	TRBV6-1	many	NA	TRBJ1-1
TGTGCCAGCCCAGCGGGAGGGCCCGTCAGGGATACGCAGTATTTT	CASPAGGPVRDTQYF	TRBV9	few	TRBD2	TRBJ2-3
TGTGCCTGGAGTACCGGGACTAGCGGGATCACCGGGGAGCTGTTTTTT	CAWSTGTSGITGELFF	TRBV30	NA	TRBD2	TRBJ2-2
TGTGCCAGCAGCCGAGGACAGGGGAAGATCTACGAGCAGTACTTC	CASSRGQGKIYEQYF	TRBV7-2	NA	TRBD1	TRBJ2-7
TGCAGTGCTCCCTCGCCGGGGAACGGAAACACCATATATTTT	CSAPSPGNGNTIYF	TRBV20-1	NA	NA	TRBJ1-3
TGTGCCAGTACAGGTGAAACGTTCACAGATACGCAGTATTTT	CASTGETFTDTQYF	TRBV19	few	NA	TRBJ2-3
TGCAGTGCTGTCCCCGGGACATCAGAGACCCAGTACTTC	CSAVPGTSETQYF	TRBV20-1	many	NA	TRBJ2-5
TGTGCCAGCAGTTTTGGCTGGGACACCTCCTACGAGCAGTACTTC	CASSFGWDTSYEQYF	TRBV13	NA	NA	TRBJ2-7
TGTGCCAGCAGGCCCAGCGGGAGCACCTACGAGCAGTACTTC	CASRPSGSTYEQYF	TRBV12-3/TRBV12-4	many	TRBD2	TRBJ2-7
TGCGCCAGCAGAGCAAGAGCGGGACTAGACAACTCAGATGCGCAGTATTTT	CASRARAGLDNSDAQYF	TRBV4-1	NA	TRBD2	TRBJ2-3
TGTGCCAGTAGTATTTGGGGGGCCGCAGAAGCTTTCTTT	CASSIWGAAEAFF	TRBV19	many	NA	TRBJ1-1
TGTGCCAGCAGTTCCCGGACTATTTATCACGAGCAGTACTTC	CASSSRTIYHEQYF	TRBV28	many	NA	TRBJ2-7
TGCAGTGCTAGTCAGGGGAAGTACCAAGAGACCCAGTACTTC	CSASQGKYQETQYF	TRBV20-1	few	NA	TRBJ2-5
TGTGCCAGTAGTTCTACGGACCGAGGAGGGGATACGCAGTATTTT	CASSSTDRGGDTQYF	TRBV19	NA	NA	TRBJ2-3
TGCAGCGCTAAAGGACAGACCTACGAGCAGTACTTC	CSAKGQTYEQYF	TRBV29-1	few	NA	TRBJ2-7
TGTGCCAGCAGTGCTCCAGGGGGCAATCAGCCCCAGCATTTT	CASSAPGGNQPQHF	TRBV2	many	NA	TRBJ1-5
TGTGCCAGCAGACCTACTAGCGGGGGTTACAATGAGCAGTTCTTC	CASRPTSGGYNEQFF	TRBV12-3/TRBV12-4	many	TRBD2	TRBJ2-1
TGTGCCAGCAGCGAAGCTCCGGGACAGTCCTACGAGCAGTACTTC	CASSEAPGQSYEQYF	TRBV11-2	many	TRBD1	TRBJ2-7
TGTGCCAGTCCTAAGACCCACAATGAGCAGTTCTTC	CASPKTHNEQFF	TRBV19	few	NA	TRBJ2-1
TGTGCCGGCTCACTAGGAAAAGTAGGTGATTCACCCCTCCACTTT	CAGSLGKVGDSPLHF	TRBV18	NA	NA	TRBJ1-6
TGTGCCAGCAGAAAAGGGGGGACAGGGTATCTCGAGCAGTACTTC	CASRKGGTGYLEQYF	TRBV28	many	TRBD1	TRBJ2-7